This T cell receptor beta chain was found in a study of cytomegalovirus exposure and HLA in healthy donors. Findings and limits, study-wide: Associated with cytomegalovirus, according to the listing, were 150 to 200 TCR beta chains. DRB1 showed the most TCR associations and HLA-C the fewest in a later analysis, as rates varied by HLA locus. High sensitivity and specificity were reportedly achieved when the classifier diagnosed cytomegalovirus status.

Concerning this clone itself: Its specificity is not known.

PCR involved 60 Vbeta and 13 Jbeta primers. Repertoires were generated with immunoSEQ multiplex PCR, while TCRdb's copy carries only in-frame clones and drops some. This table has about 120,000 clones, roughly 80% appearing once. The CDR3 runs 15 residues. V shed 3 bases and J shed 2 bases, with 14 bases lying between them. In germline, CDR1 is LNHDA, CDR2 SQIVND (reference sequence). V and J are TRBV19 and TRBJ2-7; D is uncertain. This TCR was recovered from a female donor in good health and CMV-seropositive. The sequencing input was PBMCs. Here the CDR3 reads CASSIRALQAYEQYF. The CDR3 DNA follows: TGTGCCAGTAGTATTAGAGCACTCCAAGCCTACGAGCAGTACTTC.